These T cell receptor beta chains were read from a single sample in a study of T cell responses to AZD1222 COVID-19 vaccine. Data came from immunoSEQ multiplex PCR; TCRdb stores just in-frame clones and leaves some out. The sample includes 150,000 or so clones, 90% to 95% of them seen just once. The source was peripheral blood, collected on day 0 of AZD1222 vaccination. The source is an adult in good health. Both conserved end residues are part of each CDR3. Each record gives: V gene, J gene, D gene, clone size, CDR3 DNA, CDR3 protein. D genes are given only for firm matches. The listing skips clone size in some rows; elsewhere it reads once, few, many or a size class.

TRBV19	TRBJ2-1	.	.	TGTGCCAGTAATCCAGGTTCGGGATACAATGAGCAGTTCTTC	CASNPGSGYNEQFF
TRBV27	TRBJ2-1	.	.	TGTGCCAGCAGTTTGTACGGGAATGAGCAGTTCTTC	CASSLYGNEQFF
TRBV19	TRBJ1-1	.	.	TGTGCCAGTAGTATAGATTGGGGGGGCGCGGAGACTGAAGCTTTCTTT	CASSIDWGGAETEAFF
TRBV12-3/TRBV12-4	TRBJ1-1	.	.	TGTGCCAGCAGTTTGGAGAACACTGAAGCTTTCTTT	CASSLENTEAFF
TRBV19	TRBJ1-6	.	.	TGTGCCAGTAGTATCGACGCCAGGCCATGGGTTTCACCCCTCCACTTT	CASSIDARPWVSPLHF
TRBV4-1	TRBJ1-1	.	.	TGCGCCAGCAGACCTCTGTATGGTGAAGCTTTCTTT	CASRPLYGEAFF
TRBV7-9	TRBJ1-5	.	.	TGTGCCAGCAGCTCCCTGACAGGTAGCAATCAGCCCCAGCATTTT	CASSSLTGSNQPQHF
TRBV28	TRBJ2-7	TRBD2	.	TGTGCCAGCATTTCTTCAGCGGGGGCAGCCTACGAGCAGTACTTC	CASISSAGAAYEQYF
TRBV15	TRBJ1-6	.	.	TGTGCCACCAGCAGAGATAAGGGCGCACCCCTCCACTTT	CATSRDKGAPLHF
TRBV6-5	TRBJ1-5	.	.	TGTGCCAGCAGCTCGCCTAATCAGCCCCAGCATTTT	CASSSPNQPQHF
TRBV7-2	TRBJ1-5	.	.	TGTGCCAGCAGCTTAGTTTTGGGTGGCAATCAGCCCCAGCATTTT	CASSLVLGGNQPQHF
TRBV10-3	TRBJ2-7	TRBD2	few	TGTGCCACCTCGGGAGGGGGCTACGAGCAGTACTTC	CATSGGGYEQYF
TRBV28	TRBJ1-5	TRBD1	.	TGTGCCAGCACCCTGACAGGGGGAAACAGCAATCAGCCCCAGCATTTT	CASTLTGGNSNQPQHF
TRBV27	TRBJ1-6	.	once	TGTGCCAGCAGTTTTGGGATGGACAGAATGTATAATTCACCCCTCCACTTT	CASSFGMDRMYNSPLHF
TRBV27	TRBJ2-3	.	.	TGTGCCAGCCGGCCAGGGGGGTGGACAGATACGCAGTATTTT	CASRPGGWTDTQYF
TRBV4-3	TRBJ1-1	.	.	TGCGCCAGCAGCCAAATAGGACAGCCGAACACTGAAGCTTTCTTT	CASSQIGQPNTEAFF
TRBV7-2	TRBJ1-1	.	few	TGTGCCAGCAGCTCCTACCCGAGGACCCCTGAAGCTTTCTTT	CASSSYPRTPEAFF
TRBV10-3	TRBJ1-2	TRBD1	once	TGTGCCATCAGGGGACAGGGTAATAGCTATGGCTACACCTTC	CAIRGQGNSYGYTF
TRBV6-4	TRBJ1-1	.	.	TGTGCCAGCAGTGACTCAAGGGACCCAAGGAAAGCTTTCTTT	CASSDSRDPRKAFF
TRBV24-1	TRBJ2-1	TRBD2	.	TGTGCCACCACTGCGACTAGCGGGACCTACAATGAGCAGTTCTTC	CATTATSGTYNEQFF
TRBV5-4	TRBJ1-1	TRBD1	.	TGTGCCAGCAGCTGGCGGACAGGGGGTGTCACTGAAGCTTTCTTT	CASSWRTGGVTEAFF
TRBV6-6	TRBJ2-1	.	.	TGTGCCAGCAGACTTACAGGGCCCTCCTACAATGAGCAGTTCTTC	CASRLTGPSYNEQFF
TRBV6-5	TRBJ1-1	.	.	TGTGCCAGCAGTTACGCGGCCAAGAACGCTGAAGCTTTCTTT	CASSYAAKNAEAFF
TRBV28	TRBJ2-7	TRBD1	.	TGTGCCAGCAGTTTTGTGGGACAGGGGGAGTACGAGCAGTACTTC	CASSFVGQGEYEQYF
TRBV5-8	TRBJ1-6	.	few	TGTGCCAGCAGCTTTAGACGGGATTCACCCCTCCACTTT	CASSFRRDSPLHF
TRBV11-2	TRBJ1-1	.	.	TGTGCCAGCAGCTTAGAACGTAGGGGTAGGGCTGAAGCTTTCTTT	CASSLERRGRAEAFF
TRBV4-3	TRBJ2-1	.	.	TGCGCCAGCAGCCAAGCCGCGTACAGCTCCTACAATGAGCAGTTCTTC	CASSQAAYSSYNEQFF
TRBV19	TRBJ1-1	TRBD1	.	TGTGCCAGTAGTATCGACAGGGGGAATTCAGACACTGAAGCTTTCTTT	CASSIDRGNSDTEAFF
TRBV5-6	TRBJ1-1	.	.	TGTGCCAGCAACCCCTTTGGGACGTACACTGAAGCTTTCTTT	CASNPFGTYTEAFF
TRBV7-2	TRBJ1-5	.	.	TGTGCCAGCAGCTTACCGTCAGGGACCCAGCATTTT	CASSLPSGTQHF
TRBV27	TRBJ2-7	TRBD1	.	TGTGCCAGCAGTTTATCCGGGACAGACTACGAGCAGTACTTC	CASSLSGTDYEQYF
TRBV28	TRBJ1-5	.	.	TGTGCCAGCAGTTTCGGGGGCCCAGGAGCTGTAAGCAATCAGCCCCAGCATTTT	CASSFGGPGAVSNQPQHF
TRBV30	TRBJ2-1	.	.	TGTGCCTGGAGTGTACCTTTTGGGGGGAGCGAGCAGTTCTTC	CAWSVPFGGSEQFF
TRBV24-1	TRBJ1-5	TRBD1	once	TGTGCCACCAGCCCCGGACAGGGCCTGAGGGGCAATCAGCCCCAGCATTTT	CATSPGQGLRGNQPQHF
TRBV24-1	TRBJ2-2	TRBD2	few	TGTGCCACCAGTGATTTGAAGGCGGGAGCGAACACCGGGGAGCTGTTTTTT	CATSDLKAGANTGELFF
TRBV9	TRBJ2-3	.	.	TGTGCCAGCAAAGGGCGGGACTCTAGCACAGATACGCAGTATTTT	CASKGRDSSTDTQYF
TRBV6-5	TRBJ1-2	.	.	TGTGCCACCGCCGACCCACACCACAGCTTCTATGGCTACACCTTC	CATADPHHSFYGYTF
TRBV5-4	TRBJ1-1	.	few	TGTGCCAGCAGCGTGGGGGCAGGGGTTCGGAACACTGAAGCTTTCTTT	CASSVGAGVRNTEAFF
TRBV27	TRBJ2-1	.	few	TGTGCCAGCAGTCAAGGGACCATAGACAATGAGCAGTTCTTC	CASSQGTIDNEQFF
TRBV30	TRBJ1-1	.	once	TGTGCCTGGAGTGAAATCACTGAAGCTTTCTTT	CAWSEITEAFF
TRBV5-1	TRBJ1-1	TRBD1	.	TGCGCCAGCAGCTGGACAGGGGGGGAAGCTTTCTTT	CASSWTGGEAFF
TRBV10-2	TRBJ2-7	.	once	TGCGCCGGTGGAACAGGGATTTCATACGAGCAGTACTTC	CAGGTGISYEQYF
TRBV2	TRBJ1-4	.	.	TGTGCCAGCAGTCGAGGGGACGGTGAAAAACTGTTTTTT	CASSRGDGEKLFF
TRBV10-3	TRBJ1-1	.	.	TGTGCCATCAGTGAGTCGCGGGTTGAAGCTTTCTTT	CAISESRVEAFF
TRBV28	TRBJ1-3	.	.	TGTGCCAGCAGTTTATCGGCTGGGGGCGCTGGAAACACCATATATTTT	CASSLSAGGAGNTIYF
TRBV4-3	TRBJ1-5	.	.	TGCGCCAGCAGCCCTAATAGAAATCAGCCCCAGCATTTT	CASSPNRNQPQHF
TRBV7-6	TRBJ2-1	.	.	TGTGCCAGCAGCTTTAGCGGAACCTCCTACAATGAGCAGTTCTTC	CASSFSGTSYNEQFF
TRBV6-2/TRBV6-3	TRBJ1-1	.	.	TGTGCCAGCAGTTACTCGGAGGCGAACACTGAAGCTTTCTTT	CASSYSEANTEAFF
TRBV14	TRBJ1-5	.	once	TGTGCCAGCAGCCAGGGAGGACTTAATCAGCCCCAGCATTTT	CASSQGGLNQPQHF
TRBV29-1	TRBJ1-2	TRBD1	.	TGCAGCGTTGGGGACAGAAAGGCGTGGGGCTACACCTTC	CSVGDRKAWGYTF